Below, 8 T cell receptor beta chains from the same sample are listed, as sequenced in a study of T cells in Graves' hyperthyroidism and ophthalmopathy. Amplification of TCR beta CDR3 regions was performed using RNA transcripts as template. Carried out on the TCR CDR3, a first-round RT-PCR used the HTBI primer set. MiXCR was run by TCRdb on the multiplex PCR reads, yielding one entry per CDR3 protein. This repertoire shows roughly 500,000 distinct CDR3 sequences, 35% to 55% found once; its top ten account for 15% to 20%. The sequenced material came from peripheral blood or thyroid tissue (not recorded which). The receptors stem from an adult woman with Graves' disease, either hyperthyroidism or ophthalmopathy (not recorded which).

In this sample, this clonotype turned up a few times. The genes are TRBV29-1 and TRBJ2-7; possible D gene TRBD1, 5 bases. The germline gives CDR1 SQVTM, CDR2 ANQGSEA. The germline V and J ends were trimmed by 7 bases and 3 bases, with 13 bases remaining between them. This CDR3 comprises 12 residues. CDR3: CSAQGQVYEQYF. The CDR3, as DNA: TGCAGCGCCCAAGGACAAGTCTACGAGCAGTACTTC.

This clonotype has a count of ten or more. The genes are TRBV9 and TRBJ2-7; 8 bases are shared with TRBD2. Germline CDR1 reads SGDLS; CDR2 reads YYNGEE. The junction had 15 bases not matched to a gene; V was cut back by 2 bases and J by 5 bases. The CDR3 totals 17 residues. CDR3 protein: CASSVAGIAGSRDEQYF. For the CDR3, the DNA is TGTGCCAGCAGCGTGGCTGGGATAGCGGGGTCCAGGGACGAGCAGTACTTC.

In its sample, this clonotype was seen many times. The chain carries TRBV5-5 and TRBJ1-2, with TRBD1 as a possible D gene (5 bases). This CDR3 has 14 residues. Germline CDR1 reads SGHKS; CDR2 reads YYEKEE (reference sequence). V lost 5 bases and J lost 4, with 15 bases in between. CDR3 region: CASRPAGWVYGYTF. In nucleotides, the CDR3 is TGTGCCAGCAGACCCGCAGGGTGGGTCTATGGCTACACCTTC.

The V gene is TRBV6-1, the J gene TRBJ2-5, with D maybe TRBD2 (7 bases). V was shortened by 8 bases and J by 5 bases, with 21 bases between the two germline ends. CDR3 length equals 15 residues. CDR1 MNHNS and CDR2 SASEGT come from the germline V gene. CDR3 nucleotide sequence: TGTGCCAGCGAGGGAGGGGGTGGCCCTATCGAGACCCAGTACTTC. Its protein product is CASEGGGGPIETQYF.

This clonotype showed up many times. This rearrangement joins TRBV7-2 to TRBJ2-7; 11 bases match TRBD2. The CDR3 runs 14 residues. The germline V gene has CDR1 SGHTA and CDR2 FQGNSA. Unmatched junction bases numbered 1, after V lost 3 bases and J lost 3 bases. The CDR3 here is CASSFGTSGYEQYF. The DNA of the CDR3 is TGTGCCAGCAGCTTCGGGACTAGCGGCTACGAGCAGTACTTC.

In its sample, this clonotype was seen many times. The chain uses TRBV20-1 and TRBJ2-2; 9 nucleotides agree with TRBD2. CDR3 length equals 14 residues. The trim removed 3 bases at V and 5 bases at J, leaving 4 bases unmatched. The germline gives CDR1 DFQATT, CDR2 SNEGSKA (reference sequence). The CDR3 region is CSASGGRATGELFF. CDR3 DNA sequence: TGCAGTGCTAGTGGCGGGAGGGCGACCGGGGAGCTGTTTTTT.

The chain uses TRBV11-3 and TRBJ2-6; no clear D gene. The CDR3 loop spans 15 amino acids. In germline, CDR1 is SGHNT, CDR2 YENEEA. The V gene lost 5 bases and the J gene lost 4 bases, with 12 bases spanning the gap. Here the CDR3 reads CASSLGSEGANVLTF. The DNA of the CDR3 is TGTGCCAGCAGCCTTGGGTCTGAGGGGGCCAACGTCCTGACTTTC. The full variable domain, completed using reference TRBV11-3 and TRBJ2-6, is EAGVVQSPRYKIIEKKQPVAFWCNPISGHNTLYWYLQNLGQGPELLIRYENEEAVDDSQLPKDRFSAERLKGVDSTLKIQPAELGDSAVYLCASSLGSEGANVLTFGAGSRLTVL.

The chain joins TRBV2 to TRBJ2-7; no firm D call. With 10 bases removed from V and 1 base from J, the gap between germline ends came to 14 bases. This CDR3 has 13 residues. Germline V gene lookup returns CDR1 SNHLY and CDR2 FYNNEI. The CDR3 loop is CAITSDGSYEQYF. CDR3 coding DNA: TGTGCCATCACCTCCGACGGGTCCTACGAGCAGTACTTC.